This T cell receptor beta chain was sequenced for a study of CD8 T cells in ankylosing spondylitis. As concerns this clonotype: The target antigen is unknown.

V trimming: 6 bases; J trimming: 6 bases; junction bases outside the gene matches: 10. The CDR3 covers 15 residues. The V gene's germline CDR1 is SEHNR and CDR2 FQNEAQ (reference sequence). Study results and caveats: Disease-linked clones bore a CD8+ phenotype and were relatively rare in peripheral blood. Characteristic of ankylosing spondylitis blood, it appeared, was a TCR beta motif comprising 7 to 9 highly homologous variants.

TCRdb recomputed calls from the 5' RACE reads with MiXCR, one row per CDR3 protein. The sample holds roughly 470,000 distinct CDR3 sequences, about 25% seen once. The rearrangement joins TRBV7-9 to TRBJ1-1, with 10 bases aligning to TRBD1. Sequencing input: blood, either unsorted or a sorted T cell fraction (not recorded which). This TCR derives from a male donor with ankylosing spondylitis. CDR3 sequence reads: CASSLPGTGAPEAFF. The CDR3 DNA reads as TGTGCCAGCAGTCTCCCCGGGACAGGGGCCCCTGAAGCTTTCTTT.